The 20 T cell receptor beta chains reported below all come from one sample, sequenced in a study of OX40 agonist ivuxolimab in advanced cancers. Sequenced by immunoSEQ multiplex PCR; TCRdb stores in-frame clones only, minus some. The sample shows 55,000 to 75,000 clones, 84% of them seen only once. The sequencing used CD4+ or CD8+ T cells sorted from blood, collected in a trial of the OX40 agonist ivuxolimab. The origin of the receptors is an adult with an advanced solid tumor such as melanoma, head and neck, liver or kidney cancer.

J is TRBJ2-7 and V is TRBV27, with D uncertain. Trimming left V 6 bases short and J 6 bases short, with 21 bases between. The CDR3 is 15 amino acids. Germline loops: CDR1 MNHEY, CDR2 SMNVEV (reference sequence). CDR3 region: CASSPLVAVGSEQYF. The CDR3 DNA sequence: TGTGCCAGCAGCCCCTTGGTGGCAGTCGGCTCCGAGCAGTACTTC.

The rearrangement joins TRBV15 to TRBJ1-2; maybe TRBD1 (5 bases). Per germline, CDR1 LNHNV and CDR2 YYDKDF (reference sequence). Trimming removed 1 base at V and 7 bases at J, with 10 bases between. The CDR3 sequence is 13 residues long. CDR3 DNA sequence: TGTGCCACCAGCAGAGGGGAGCAGGGTGGCTACACCTTC. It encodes CATSRGEQGGYTF.

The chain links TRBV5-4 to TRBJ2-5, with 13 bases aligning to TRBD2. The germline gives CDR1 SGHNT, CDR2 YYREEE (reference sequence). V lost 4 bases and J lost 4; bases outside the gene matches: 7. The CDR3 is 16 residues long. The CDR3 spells CASSLGLAGIGETQYF. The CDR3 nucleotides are TGTGCCAGCAGCCTGGGACTAGCGGGAATCGGAGAGACCCAGTACTTC.

CDR3 nucleotide sequence: TGCGCCAGCAGCCAAGGACAGGGTCCCCGGGGGGACGAGCAGTACTTC. Encoded protein: CASSQGQGPRGDEQYF. V gene TRBV4-1 combines with J gene TRBJ2-7; D is possibly TRBD1 or TRBD2 (7 bases each). V was pared by 1 base and J by 5 bases, with 18 bases between. The germline V gene encodes CDR1 MGHRA and CDR2 YSYEKL. This CDR3 has 16 amino acids.

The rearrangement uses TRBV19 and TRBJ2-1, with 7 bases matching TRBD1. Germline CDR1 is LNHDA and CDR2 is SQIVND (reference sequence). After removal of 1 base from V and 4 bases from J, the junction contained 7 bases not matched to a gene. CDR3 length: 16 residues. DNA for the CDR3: TGTGCCAGTAGTATAGCAGTAGGGGGACAGTACAATGAGCAGTTCTTC. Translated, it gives CASSIAVGGQYNEQFF.

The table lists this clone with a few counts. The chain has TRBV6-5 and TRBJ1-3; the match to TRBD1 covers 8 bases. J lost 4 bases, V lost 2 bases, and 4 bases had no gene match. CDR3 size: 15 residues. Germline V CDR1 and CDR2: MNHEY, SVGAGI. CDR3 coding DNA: TGTGCCAGCAGTTACGCCGGGACAGGCGGAAACACCATATATTTT. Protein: CASSYAGTGGNTIYF.

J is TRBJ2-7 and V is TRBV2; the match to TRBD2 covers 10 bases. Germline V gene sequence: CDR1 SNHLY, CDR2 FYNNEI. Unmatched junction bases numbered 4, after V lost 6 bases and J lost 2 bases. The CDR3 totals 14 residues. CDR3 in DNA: TGTGCCAGCAGGGGCGGGACTAGCGCCTACGAGCAGTACTTC. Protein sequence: CASRGGTSAYEQYF. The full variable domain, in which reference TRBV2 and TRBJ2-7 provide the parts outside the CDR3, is EPEVTQTPSHQVTQMGQEVILRCVPISNHLYFYWYRQILGQKVEFLVSFYNNEISEKSEIFDDQFSVERPDGSNFTLKIRSTKLEDSAMYFCASRGGTSAYEQYFGPGTRLTVT.

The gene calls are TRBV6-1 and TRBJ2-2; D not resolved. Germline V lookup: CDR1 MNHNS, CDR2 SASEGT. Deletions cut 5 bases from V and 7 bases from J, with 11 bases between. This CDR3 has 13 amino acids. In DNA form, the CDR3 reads TGTGCCAGCAGTCAGATCCGGGTCGGGGAGCTGTTTTTT. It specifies CASSQIRVGELFF.

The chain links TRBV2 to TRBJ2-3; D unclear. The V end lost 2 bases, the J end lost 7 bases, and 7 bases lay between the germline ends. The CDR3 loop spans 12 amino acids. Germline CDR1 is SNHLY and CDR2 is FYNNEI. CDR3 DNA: TGTGCCAGCAGTGAAACAGCTAATACGCAGTATTTT. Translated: CASSETANTQYF.

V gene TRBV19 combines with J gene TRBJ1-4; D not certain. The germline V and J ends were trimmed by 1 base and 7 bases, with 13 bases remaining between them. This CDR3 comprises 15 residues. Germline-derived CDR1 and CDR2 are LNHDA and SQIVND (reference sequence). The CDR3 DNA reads TGTGCCAGTAGTATAGTCGGCTTAGGAGGTGAAAAACTGTTTTTT. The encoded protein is CASSIVGLGGEKLFF.

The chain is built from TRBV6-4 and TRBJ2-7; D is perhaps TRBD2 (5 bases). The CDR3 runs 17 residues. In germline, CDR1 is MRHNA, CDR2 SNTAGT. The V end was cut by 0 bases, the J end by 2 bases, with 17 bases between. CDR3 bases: TGTGCCAGCAGTGACTCGAGTGGGTGCGGACTCACCTACGAGCAGTACTTC. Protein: CASSDSSGCGLTYEQYF.

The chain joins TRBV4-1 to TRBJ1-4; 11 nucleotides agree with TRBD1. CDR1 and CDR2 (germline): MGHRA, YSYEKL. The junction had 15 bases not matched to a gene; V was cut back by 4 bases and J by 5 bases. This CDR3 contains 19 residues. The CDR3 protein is CASSLGTGTGGFQNEKLFF. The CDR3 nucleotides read TGCGCCAGCAGCCTTGGGACCGGGACAGGGGGATTTCAGAATGAAAAACTGTTTTTT.

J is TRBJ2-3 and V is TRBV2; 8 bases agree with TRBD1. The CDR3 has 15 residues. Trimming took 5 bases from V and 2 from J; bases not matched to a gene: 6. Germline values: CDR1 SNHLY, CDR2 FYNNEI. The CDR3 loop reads CASSRQGPNTDTQYF. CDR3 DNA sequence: TGTGCCAGCAGTAGACAGGGGCCGAACACAGATACGCAGTATTTT. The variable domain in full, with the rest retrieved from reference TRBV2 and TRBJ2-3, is EPEVTQTPSHQVTQMGQEVILRCVPISNHLYFYWYRQILGQKVEFLVSFYNNEISEKSEIFDDQFSVERPDGSNFTLKIRSTKLEDSAMYFCASSRQGPNTDTQYFGPGTRLTVL.

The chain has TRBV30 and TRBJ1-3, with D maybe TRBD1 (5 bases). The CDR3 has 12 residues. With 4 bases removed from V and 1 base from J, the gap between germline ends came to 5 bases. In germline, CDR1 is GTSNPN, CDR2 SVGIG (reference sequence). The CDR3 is CAWTGSGNTIYF. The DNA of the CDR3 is TGTGCCTGGACAGGGTCTGGAAACACCATATATTTT.

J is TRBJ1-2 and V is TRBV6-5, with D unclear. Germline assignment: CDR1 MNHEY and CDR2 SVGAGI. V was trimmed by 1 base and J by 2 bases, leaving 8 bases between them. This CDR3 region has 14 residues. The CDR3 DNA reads TGTGCCAGCAGTTACTACGAGGGCAACTATGGCTACACCTTC. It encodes CASSYYEGNYGYTF.

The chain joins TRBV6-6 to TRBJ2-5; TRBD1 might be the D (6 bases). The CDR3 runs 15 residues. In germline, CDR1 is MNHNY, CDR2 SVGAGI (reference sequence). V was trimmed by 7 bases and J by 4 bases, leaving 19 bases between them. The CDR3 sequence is CASTPMSGARETQYF. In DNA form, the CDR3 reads TGTGCCAGCACCCCTATGTCAGGGGCCAGAGAGACCCAGTACTTC.

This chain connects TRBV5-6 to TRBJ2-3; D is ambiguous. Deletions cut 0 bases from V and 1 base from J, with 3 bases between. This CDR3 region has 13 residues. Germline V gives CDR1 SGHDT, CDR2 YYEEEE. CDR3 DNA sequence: TGTGCCAGCAGCTTGGTGGGCACAGATACGCAGTATTTT. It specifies CASSLVGTDTQYF.

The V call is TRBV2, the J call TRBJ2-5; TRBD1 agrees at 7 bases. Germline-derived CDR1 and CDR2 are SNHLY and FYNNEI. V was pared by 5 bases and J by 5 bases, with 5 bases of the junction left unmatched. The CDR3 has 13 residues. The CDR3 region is CASSRQGFETQYF. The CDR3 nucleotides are TGTGCCAGCAGTAGACAGGGATTTGAGACCCAGTACTTC.

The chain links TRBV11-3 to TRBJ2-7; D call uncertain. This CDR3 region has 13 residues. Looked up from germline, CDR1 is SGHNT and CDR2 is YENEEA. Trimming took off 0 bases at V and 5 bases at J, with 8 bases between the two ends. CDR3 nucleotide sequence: TGTGCCAGCAGCTTAGATTACGGCCACGAGCAGTACTTC. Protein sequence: CASSLDYGHEQYF.

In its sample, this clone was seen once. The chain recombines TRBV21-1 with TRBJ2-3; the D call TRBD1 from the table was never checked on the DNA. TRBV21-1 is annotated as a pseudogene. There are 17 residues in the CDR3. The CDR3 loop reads CASSKDPGTGGTDTQYF. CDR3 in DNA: TGTGCCAGCAGCAAGGATCCCGGGACAGGGGGCACAGATACGCAGTATTTT.